This T cell receptor beta chain was identified in a study of blood T cell repertoires in COVID-19. Across the whole study: The United States, Italy and Spain supplied acute and convalescent COVID-19 samples.

The table came from immunoSEQ multiplex PCR; TCRdb's copy has only in-frame clones and leaves some out. The repertoire has about 56,000 clones, roughly 89% of them found once; the top ten carry under 45%. V was pared by 4 bases and J by 2 bases, with 3 bases of the junction left unmatched. Looked up from germline, CDR1 is SGHVS and CDR2 is FQNEAQ. The CDR3 has 15 residues. Those enrolled in Seattle joined during active infection and were followed longitudinally afterward. Sequencing was carried out using peripheral blood. This TCR derives from a woman between 55 and 75 years old with COVID-19, enrolled during active disease. The chain couples TRBV7-8 to TRBJ2-1; 9 bases are a match to TRBD2. The CDR3 nucleotides are TGTGCCAGCAGCTCGAGCGGGGGGACCTACAATGAGCAGTTCTTC. Translated: CASSSSGGTYNEQFF.